This record concerns one T cell receptor (beta chain) sequence. This record belongs to a study of blood T cell repertoires in COVID-19. For the study at large: Both acute and convalescent COVID-19 samples were obtained from the United States, Italy and Spain. PBMCs, B-cell-depleted T cells, or T cells provided the cDNA or gDNA that made up the material.

The J segment lost 0 bases and the V segment lost 7 bases, leaving 3 bases of the junction unmatched. Germline V gene data show CDR1 as GTSNPN and CDR2 as SVGIG (reference sequence). The CDR3 has 13 amino acids. Original analysis: Estimates of nucleated cell counts were drawn from the amplification of reference gene primers. Measured with immunoSEQ multiplex PCR; TCRdb has only the in-frame clones, and not every one. That table gives V, J and clone size, and the DNA gave D and trimming. This sample yields about 200,000 clones, of which about 90% are seen a single time; 1.9% belongs to the top ten. J is TRBJ1-2 and V is TRBV30, with TRBD1 matching over 9 bases. Sequencing was performed on peripheral blood. The sequence was collected from a middle-aged man with active or convalescent COVID-19. Here the CDR3 reads CASTGGTNYGYTF. The CDR3 nucleotides are TGTGCCTCAACAGGGGGCACTAACTATGGCTACACCTTC.